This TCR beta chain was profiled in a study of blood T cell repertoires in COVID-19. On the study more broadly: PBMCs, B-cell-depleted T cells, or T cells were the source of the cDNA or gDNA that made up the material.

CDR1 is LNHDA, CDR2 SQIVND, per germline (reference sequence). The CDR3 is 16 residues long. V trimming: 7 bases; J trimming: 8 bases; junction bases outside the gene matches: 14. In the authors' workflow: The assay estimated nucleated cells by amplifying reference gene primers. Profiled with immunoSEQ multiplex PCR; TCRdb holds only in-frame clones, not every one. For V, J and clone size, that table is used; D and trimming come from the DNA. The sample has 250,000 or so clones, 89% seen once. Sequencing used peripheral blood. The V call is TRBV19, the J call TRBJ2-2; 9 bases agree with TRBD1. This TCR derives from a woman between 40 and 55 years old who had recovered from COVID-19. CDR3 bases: TGTGCCAGTACCCTCCAGGGAACAGGGGGCAATGGGGAGCTGTTTTTT. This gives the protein CASTLQGTGGNGELFF.